Listed below are T cell receptor beta chains from one sample, sequenced in a study of identical twins. Each CDR3 protein is one row after TCRdb ran MiXCR on the 5' RACE reads. In the table there are just over 450,000 distinct CDR3 sequences, more than 13% of which are singletons. Separately, the same data were catalogued under a study of yellow fever vaccine responses in identical twins.

Sequencing used CD4+ T cells sorted from blood. The source is a woman younger than 30 in good health. CDR3s include the opening cysteine and the closing phenylalanine or tryptophan. The D gene is left open where the match is weak. Clone size is stated in some rows and not others, as once, few, many or a class when expanded.

>TRBD2|.|TRBJ2-1|TRBV5-1
TGCGCCAGCAGCTTGGGACTAGCGGGAATCGATGAGCAGTTCTTC
CASSLGLAGIDEQFF
>.|many|TRBJ2-7|TRBV15
TGTGCCACCAGCAGCCGGCCAGGGAAGGGCTACGAGCAGTACTTC
CATSSRPGKGYEQYF
>TRBD2|many|TRBJ2-1|TRBV12-3/TRBV12-4
TGTGCCAGCAGTCCGAACCCGGGACTAGCCTATGAGCAGTTCTTC
CASSPNPGLAYEQFF
>.|.|TRBJ1-5|TRBV28
TGTGCCAGCAGAGCCCGCGGTCGTTGGATAGCCCAGCATTTT
CASRARGRWIAQHF
>.|few|TRBJ2-3|TRBV20-1
TGCAGTGCTAGGGGGGGGCAGGGCACAGATACGCAGTATTTT
CSARGGQGTDTQYF
>TRBD1|.|TRBJ2-1|TRBV5-6
TGTGCCAGCAGCTTGGGACAGGGGGGCCATGAGCAGTTCTTC
CASSLGQGGHEQFF
>.|few|TRBJ2-1|TRBV5-1
TGCGCCAGCAGCGGGGGGTCGGCAGGGTCAAATGAGCAGTTCTTC
CASSGGSAGSNEQFF
>.|few|TRBJ2-2|TRBV7-2
TGTGCCAGCAGCTTAGTGGCTAGCTCCGGGGAGCTGTTTTTT
CASSLVASSGELFF
>TRBD2|many|TRBJ2-3|TRBV5-1
TGCGCCAGCAGCTTGGGACTAGCGGTAGATACGCAGTATTTT
CASSLGLAVDTQYF
>TRBD1|.|TRBJ2-7|TRBV11-2
TGTGCCAGCAGCTTCACCCTACAGGGGCCCCAATACTTC
CASSFTLQGPQYF
>.|few|TRBJ2-3|TRBV4-3
TGCGCCAGCAGCCGGAAAGGGACTAGCACAGATACGCAGTATTTT
CASSRKGTSTDTQYF
>.|few|TRBJ1-4|TRBV14
TGTGCCAGCAGCCGCGTTAAAGGCACTAATGAAAAACTGTTTTTT
CASSRVKGTNEKLFF
>.|once|TRBJ2-1|TRBV12-3/TRBV12-4
TGTGCCAGCACCCCCCGGGTGTCCTACAATGAGCAGTTCTTC
CASTPRVSYNEQFF
>.|many|TRBJ1-1|TRBV12-3/TRBV12-4
TGTGCCAGCAGTTGGGACCCAAGAGAAGGATTAGCTTTCTTT
CASSWDPREGLAFF
>TRBD2|.|TRBJ2-2|TRBV4-3
TGCGCCAGCAGCCGCCAAACTAGCGGGAGTACCGGGGAGCTGTTTTTT
CASSRQTSGSTGELFF
>.|few|TRBJ2-7|TRBV10-3
TGTGCCATCAGTGTAGCCACAGACATCTACGAGCAGTACTTC
CAISVATDIYEQYF
>TRBD2|.|TRBJ2-7|TRBV4-2
TGTGCCAGCAGCCAAGATCTAGCGGGAGAGTATTACTACGAGCAGTACTTC
CASSQDLAGEYYYEQYF
>TRBD1|.|TRBJ1-2|TRBV12-3/TRBV12-4
TGTGCCAGCAGACGTGGGACAGGGGGTTTCTATGGCTACACCTTC
CASRRGTGGFYGYTF
>.|few|TRBJ2-1|TRBV27
TGTGCCAGCAGTTTGCCCACAACAGGGTTTACTCGGTCCTACAATGAGCAGTTCTTC
CASSLPTTGFTRSYNEQFF
>TRBD1|many|TRBJ2-2|TRBV5-1
TGCGCCAGCAGCTGGGACAGCACCGGGGAGCTGTTTTTT
CASSWDSTGELFF
>TRBD1|few|TRBJ2-2|TRBV11-2
TGTGCCAGCAGCTCCTGGACAGGACCGAACACCGGGGAGCTGTTTTTT
CASSSWTGPNTGELFF
>.|few|TRBJ2-3|TRBV4-3
TGCGCCAGCAGCCAAGATCCCCAGGGAGCCACCGTGTTAAATACGCAGTATTTT
CASSQDPQGATVLNTQYF
>TRBD2|.|TRBJ2-7|TRBV11-2
TGTGCCAGCAGCTCAGGGACTAGCGGGGTTATCTGGTACTTC
CASSSGTSGVIWYF
>.|.|TRBJ2-2|TRBV28
TGTGCCAGCATTGAGTCGGGGCAGCCCAACACCGGGGAGCTGTTTTTT
CASIESGQPNTGELFF
>.|few|TRBJ1-2|TRBV5-1
TGCGCCAGCAGCTCCTTACTTGGGGGTGTTGGCTACACCTTC
CASSSLLGGVGYTF
>.|many|TRBJ1-2|TRBV5-1
TGCGCCAGCAGCTTGGAGCGGTATGGCTACACCTTC
CASSLERYGYTF
>.|few|TRBJ2-7|TRBV14
TGTGCCAGCAGCTTACGGGCCTCCTACGAGCAGTACTTC
CASSLRASYEQYF
>.|.|TRBJ2-7|TRBV29-1
TGCAGCGTAGCCCCGGGAACAACCTACGAGCAGTACTTC
CSVAPGTTYEQYF
>.|.|TRBJ2-2|TRBV12-3/TRBV12-4
TGTGCCAGCAGTCCCGGACGTTCCGGGGAGCTGTTTTTT
CASSPGRSGELFF
>.|many|TRBJ2-7|TRBV5-1
TGCGCCAGCAGGCCAAGCCAGGGGTACGAGCAGTACTTC
CASRPSQGYEQYF
>.|few|TRBJ2-7|TRBV6-5
TGTGCCAGCAGCCCAGGGTTCGAGCAGTACTTC
CASSPGFEQYF
>.|few|TRBJ2-1|TRBV4-3
TGCGCCAGCAGCCAAGGGGCCCAGCTTCGTTACAATGAGCAGTTCTTC
CASSQGAQLRYNEQFF
>.|.|TRBJ2-3|TRBV4-3
TGCGCCAGCAGCCAAGATAAGACACCCACAGATACGCAGTATTTT
CASSQDKTPTDTQYF
>.|few|TRBJ2-5|TRBV5-1
TGCGCCAGCAGCCGGATTATTGCAGGACAAGAGACCCAGTACTTC
CASSRIIAGQETQYF
>.|.|TRBJ1-2|TRBV5-4
TGTGCCAGCAGTCTCCGGGGGCCCCCGGGCTACACCTTC
CASSLRGPPGYTF
>.|few|TRBJ2-7|TRBV7-2
TGTGCCAGCAGTCTAAAAGGAGGGAACGAGCAGTACTTC
CASSLKGGNEQYF
>.|few|TRBJ2-1|TRBV7-3
TGTGCCAGCAGCCCCTTAGGGGCGGGGATCAATGAGCAGTTCTTC
CASSPLGAGINEQFF
>.|few|TRBJ2-3|TRBV6-5
TGTGCCAGCAGTTACTCCAGAGGGGCAGCAGATACGCAGTATTTT
CASSYSRGAADTQYF
>TRBD2|.|TRBJ2-1|TRBV6-2/TRBV6-3
TGTGCCAGCAGGGGACTAGCGGGAATTAGCTCCTACAATGAGCAGTTCTTC
CASRGLAGISSYNEQFF
>.|.|TRBJ2-4|TRBV11-2
TGTGCCAGCAGCCTCGACTACATATACATTCAGTACTTC
CASSLDYIYIQYF
>.|.|TRBJ2-2|TRBV20-1
TGCAGTGCTAGCCCAGGTGGGGCCGGGGAGCTGTTTTTT
CSASPGGAGELFF
>TRBD1|few|TRBJ1-6|TRBV7-9
TGTGCCAGCAGCACTAGACAGGGCGGGGGTAGTAATTCACCCCTCCACTTT
CASSTRQGGGSNSPLHF
>TRBD1|.|TRBJ1-2|TRBV24-1
TGTGCCACCAGTGACCAGGACAGGGATTATGGCTACACCTTC
CATSDQDRDYGYTF
>.|.|TRBJ1-1|TRBV20-1
TGCAGTGCCAAAACCGGGAGGGACACTGAAGCTTTCTTT
CSAKTGRDTEAFF
>.|many|TRBJ2-7|TRBV12-3/TRBV12-4
TGTGCCAGCACCCTTGGAGCCTACGAGCAGTACTTC
CASTLGAYEQYF
>.|few|TRBJ1-2|TRBV28
TGTGCCAGCAGTTTGGTGGCAGGGGAATATGGCTACACCTTC
CASSLVAGEYGYTF
>.|few|TRBJ2-3|TRBV27
TGTGCCAGCACATCCCACTCAACAGGGAGCACAGATACGCAGTATTTT
CASTSHSTGSTDTQYF
>.|.|TRBJ2-1|TRBV12-5
TGTGCTAGTGGTTTACTAGACTTCTACAATGAGCAGTTCTTC
CASGLLDFYNEQFF
>.|.|TRBJ2-2|TRBV27
TGTGCCAGCTTTACTCCAGGGGTGGGGAAAACCGGGGAGCTGTTTTTT
CASFTPGVGKTGELFF
>TRBD2|few|TRBJ2-7|TRBV5-5
TGTGCCAGCAGCTTGTGGAGCGGGGGGTACGACGAGCAGTACTTC
CASSLWSGGYDEQYF
>TRBD1|.|TRBJ2-1|TRBV15
TGTGCCACCAGCAGAGATCTGGTTAGACAGGGGGTTCCAAATGAGCAGTTCTTC
CATSRDLVRQGVPNEQFF
>.|few|TRBJ2-3|TRBV28
TGTGCCAGCAGTCCCCTCGGGTTTAGCCCAGATACGCAGTATTTT
CASSPLGFSPDTQYF
>.|.|TRBJ2-6|TRBV28
TGTGCCAGCATGGGCACCCGGGTATCTGGGGCCAACGTCCTGACTTTC
CASMGTRVSGANVLTF
>.|few|TRBJ2-3|TRBV2
TGTGCCAGCATCCCACCAGGGTCTGATACGCAGTATTTT
CASIPPGSDTQYF